Presented here are 30 T cell receptor beta chains from one specimen sequenced in a study of preoperative IRX-2 immunotherapy in early breast cancer (dated by TCRdb to the late 2010s). This specimen's treatment or condition label, per the study, means: preoperative locoregional IRX-2 cytokine immunotherapy. The protocol used for the library was the immunoSEQ multiplex PCR assay. Sourced from immuneACCESS, this table was stored by TCRdb with only in-frame sequences that have V and J called. A share of the clones is absent; for the studies checked, an unresolved V gene accounts for under half, and the remainder has no known explanation. Here the sample has 20,000 to 25,000 clones; 90% to 95% occur a single time. Around 15% of the sample lies in the top ten. Sequencing was performed on tumor tissue, taken after IRX-2 immunotherapy. These TCRs come from a human donor with breast cancer.

The chain couples TRBV7-9 to TRBJ1-1; no clear D gene. Germline V gene lookup returns CDR1 SEHNR and CDR2 FQNEAQ (reference sequence). V lost 2 bases to trimming and J lost 1 base, with 2 bases between them. This CDR3 is built from 12 residues. CDR3 amino acids: CASSLQNTEAFF. DNA of the CDR3: TGTGCCAGCAGCTTACAGAACACTGAAGCTTTCTTT.

The sample holds one count of this clone. The chain joins TRBV11-3 to TRBJ2-1; the D is unclear. The length of the CDR3 is 13 residues. The germline gives CDR1 SGHNT, CDR2 YENEEA. The V gene lost 5 bases and the J gene lost 3 bases, with 8 bases spanning the gap. The CDR3 protein is CASSPGRYNEQFF. As DNA, the CDR3 is TGTGCCAGCAGCCCCGGTCGCTACAATGAGCAGTTCTTC.

Comments on this clone: The sample carries other DNA sequences with the same CDR3. The rearrangement uses TRBV27 and TRBJ2-1, with 9 bases aligning to TRBD2. The CDR3 sequence is 15 residues long. V gave up 2 bases and J gave up 7 bases; unmatched junction bases: 6. Germline V gene data show CDR1 as MNHEY and CDR2 as SMNVEV (reference sequence). The CDR3 sequence: CASSLAGGALNEQFF. For the CDR3, the DNA is TGTGCCAGCAGTTTAGCGGGGGGGGCCCTAAATGAGCAGTTCTTC.

This sequence joins TRBV18 and TRBJ1-1; 8 bases map to TRBD1. The germline gives CDR1 KGHSH, CDR2 LQKENI. The CDR3 sequence is 15 residues long. Unmatched junction bases numbered 2, after V lost 0 bases and J lost 2 bases. This CDR3 reads CASSPPGTGNTEAFF. CDR3 sequence (DNA): TGTGCCAGCTCACCACCGGGGACAGGTAACACTGAAGCTTTCTTT.

The chain links TRBV30 to TRBJ2-1, with 8 bases matching TRBD2. CDR3 length: 13 residues. The V gene's germline CDR1 is GTSNPN and CDR2 SVGIG (reference sequence). With V trimmed by 4 bases and J by 9 bases, 8 bases remained unmatched. The CDR3 DNA is TGTGCCTGGAATGACATCGGGAGGGGTGAGCAGTTCTTC. Its protein is CAWNDIGRGEQFF.

The J gene is TRBJ2-5, the V gene TRBV6-1; D not certain. The CDR3 covers 14 residues. Per the germline V gene, CDR1 is MNHNS and CDR2 is SASEGT. The V gene lost 1 base and the J gene lost 8 bases, with 14 bases spanning the gap. The CDR3 DNA sequence: TGTGCCAGCAGTGAAGTTAGCAGTCGTGATACCCAGTACTTC. Translating gives CASSEVSSRDTQYF.

The rearrangement joins TRBV28 to TRBJ1-1, with TRBD1 matching over 10 bases. The CDR3 is 15 amino acids. Germline V gene lookup returns CDR1 MDHEN and CDR2 SYDVKM. Trimming cost V 3 bases and J 8 bases; bases outside gene matches: 9. CDR3 amino acids: CASSLTGTGVLEAFF. The CDR3 coding sequence is TGTGCCAGCAGTTTGACCGGGACAGGGGTTTTGGAAGCTTTCTTT.

The chain joins TRBV5-1 to TRBJ2-5; D perhaps matches TRBD2 (5 bases). V lost 2 bases and J 0 bases, leaving 8 bases between the germline ends. Germline CDR1 and CDR2: SGHRS and YFSETQ. The CDR3 contains 14 residues. This chain's CDR3 is CASSFPGNQETQYF. CDR3 in DNA: TGCGCCAGCAGCTTTCCCGGGAACCAAGAGACCCAGTACTTC. Based on the CDR3 plus reference TRBV5-1 and TRBJ2-5, the full variable domain is KAGVTQTPRYLIKTRGQQVTLSCSPISGHRSVSWYQQTPGQGLQFLFEYFSETQRNKGNFPGRFSGRQFSNSRSEMNVSTLELGDSALYLCASSFPGNQETQYFGPGTRLLVL.

The rearrangement links TRBV18 to TRBJ2-5; 8 positions match TRBD2. V was pared by 4 bases and J by 5 bases, with 9 bases of the junction left unmatched. Germline lookup yields CDR1 KGHSH and CDR2 LQKENI. The CDR3 runs 15 residues. The CDR3 here is CASSRTAGVGETQYF. DNA of the CDR3: TGTGCCAGCTCACGGACAGCGGGGGTAGGGGAGACCCAGTACTTC.

This chain connects TRBV7-9 to TRBJ2-5; D uncertain. From germline, CDR1 is SEHNR and CDR2 FQNEAQ (reference sequence). The ends were cut back, 5 bases at V and 1 base at J, with 8 bases in the middle. This CDR3 region has 13 residues. This chain's CDR3 is CASSHHSQETQYF. CDR3 nucleotides: TGTGCCAGCAGCCACCACAGCCAAGAGACCCAGTACTTC.

This chain connects TRBV5-1 to TRBJ2-5, with a tentative D call TRBD2 (5 bases). V shed 2 bases and J shed 2 bases, with 13 bases lying between them. Looked up from germline, CDR1 is SGHRS and CDR2 is YFSETQ. The CDR3 has 15 residues. CDR3 sequence: CASSLSASGQETQYF. DNA for the CDR3: TGCGCCAGCAGCTTATCGGCAAGCGGTCAAGAGACCCAGTACTTC.

The J gene is TRBJ1-2, the V gene TRBV19, with TRBD1 identical over 12 bases. Germline values: CDR1 LNHDA, CDR2 SQIVND (reference sequence). The CDR3 is made up of 16 amino acids. With V trimmed by 7 bases and J by 4 bases, 10 bases remained unmatched. DNA for the CDR3: TGTGCCAGTATGGGGACAGGGGGCGCCCCCCGCTATGGCTACACCTTC. Encoded protein: CASMGTGGAPRYGYTF. Full variable domain (missing parts from reference TRBV19 and TRBJ1-2): DGGITQSPKYLFRKEGQNVTLSCEQNLNHDAMYWYRQDPGQGLRLIYYSQIVNDFQKGDIAEGYSVSREKKESFPLTVTSAQKNPTAFYLCASMGTGGAPRYGYTFGSGTRLTVV.

The chain links TRBV4-3 to TRBJ1-1; D gene unclear. Germline V gene data show CDR1 as LGHNA and CDR2 as YSLEER. Trimming pared 1 base from V and 7 bases from J, leaving 13 bases between. The CDR3 sequence is 14 residues long. CDR3 in DNA: TGCGCCAGCAGCCAAGCCGTGGGGTTGGGTGAAGCTTTCTTT. Protein: CASSQAVGLGEAFF.

The CDR3 sequence is CASSLEGGVNYEQYF. The CDR3 coding sequence is TGTGCCAGCAGCTTAGAAGGCGGGGTAAACTACGAGCAGTACTTC. The V and J genes are TRBV7-2 and TRBJ2-7, with a possible D match to TRBD2 (6 bases). V was cut by 1 base and J by 3 bases, with 13 bases left in between. Germline CDR1 SGHTA, CDR2 FQGNSA. CDR3 length: 15 residues.

The rearrangement joins TRBV7-2 to TRBJ1-1; D call uncertain. The germline CDR1 and CDR2 sequences are SGHTA and FQGNSA. The CDR3 length is 13 residues. Trimming pared 5 bases from V and 3 bases from J, leaving 10 bases between. The chain's CDR3 is CASSQTRYTEAFF. CDR3 in DNA: TGTGCCAGCAGCCAAACCCGATACACTGAAGCTTTCTTT.

The chain carries TRBV5-1 and TRBJ2-5, with TRBD1 identical over 11 bases. Germline V CDR1 and CDR2: SGHRS, YFSETQ. This CDR3 comprises 16 residues. With 4 bases clipped from V and 4 bases from J, the junction kept 9 bases outside the gene matches. Here the CDR3 reads CASSPPVGTGGETQYF. CDR3 DNA sequence: TGCGCCAGCAGCCCCCCAGTGGGGACAGGGGGAGAGACCCAGTACTTC.

The chain carries TRBV4-2 and TRBJ1-2; TRBD1 might be the D (6 bases). The CDR3 length is 16 residues. Trimming shortened V by 1 base and J by 8 bases, and 20 bases separated the two germline ends. Germline assignment: CDR1 LGHNA and CDR2 YNFKEQ. The CDR3 is CASSQVSTGSPGGYTF. In nucleotides, the CDR3 is TGTGCCAGCAGCCAAGTATCGACAGGCTCCCCCGGGGGCTACACCTTC.

This clone occurred a few times. V and J are TRBV19 and TRBJ2-1; TRBD2 matches at 8 bases. The CDR3 length is 16 residues. With V trimmed by 7 bases and J by 0 bases, 8 bases remained unmatched. In germline, CDR1 is LNHDA, CDR2 SQIVND (reference sequence). The CDR3 sequence: CASMESGGFSYNEQFF. The CDR3 DNA is TGTGCCAGTATGGAGAGCGGGGGATTCTCCTACAATGAGCAGTTCTTC.

V is TRBV28 and J is TRBJ2-5; TRBD2 aligns across 13 bases. Germline V gene sequence: CDR1 MDHEN, CDR2 SYDVKM. The junction had 8 bases not matched to a gene; V was cut back by 11 bases and J by 5 bases. This CDR3 has 14 amino acids. CDR3 coding DNA: TGTGCCTGCCGGACTAGCGGGAGACTCGAGACCCAGTACTTC. Protein product: CACRTSGRLETQYF.

A note on this clone: Distinct nucleotide sequences in the sample also encode this CDR3. This chain uses TRBV7-6 with TRBJ2-5; D gene ambiguous. The V gene's germline CDR1 is SGHVS and CDR2 FNYEAQ. V shed 3 bases and J shed 2 bases, with 1 base lying between them. The length of the CDR3 is 11 residues. CDR3 loop: CASSFQETQYF. CDR3 sequence (DNA): TGTGCCAGCAGCTTTCAAGAGACCCAGTACTTC.

Points on this clone: Distinct nucleotide sequences in the sample also encode this CDR3. The rearrangement links TRBV7-9 to TRBJ2-5, with D possibly TRBD2 on 6 matching bases. Deletions cut 2 bases from V and 3 bases from J, with 7 bases between. CDR3 length: 13 residues. Looked up from germline, CDR1 is SEHNR and CDR2 is FQNEAQ (reference sequence). The CDR3 DNA is TGTGCCAGCAGCTTATCGGGGGAAGAGACCCAGTACTTC. Protein sequence: CASSLSGEETQYF.

V and J are TRBV7-2 and TRBJ2-7, with a weak D call TRBD1 (5 bases). The CDR3 is 12 amino acids. Looked up from germline, CDR1 is SGHTA and CDR2 is FQGNSA. V lost 0 bases and J lost 6, with 6 bases in between. CDR3 region: CASSLAGPEQYF. The CDR3 bases are TGTGCCAGCAGCTTAGCGGGGCCCGAGCAGTACTTC.

The genes are TRBV5-1 and TRBJ2-1, with a weak D call TRBD2 (5 bases). Trimming pared 3 bases from V and 8 bases from J, leaving 15 bases between. Germline V CDR1 and CDR2: SGHRS, YFSETQ. This CDR3 has 14 amino acids. The CDR3 DNA sequence: TGCGCCAGCAGCTATATCCAAGCGGTTGATGAGCAGTTCTTC. Translated: CASSYIQAVDEQFF.

This clone was observed once. The gene calls are TRBV27 and TRBJ1-3; TRBD1 matches 12 bases. The CDR3 consists of 21 residues. The ends lost 5 bases at V and 2 bases at J; junction bases unmatched: 19. From germline, CDR1 is MNHEY and CDR2 SMNVEV (reference sequence). The CDR3 loop reads CASSPGPSGTGGNFAGNTIYF. The CDR3 bases are TGTGCCAGCAGTCCAGGCCCGTCCGGGACAGGGGGCAATTTTGCTGGAAACACCATATATTTT.

DNA of the CDR3: TGTGCCAGCAGCCAAGATTTCCCGCGGAACACTGAAGCTTTCTTT. Encoded protein: CASSQDFPRNTEAFF. The rearrangement joins TRBV14 to TRBJ1-1; D not certain. The V end lost 0 bases, the J end lost 1 base, and 9 bases lay between the germline ends. The CDR3 loop spans 15 amino acids. Germline loops: CDR1 SGHDN, CDR2 FVKESK.

This chain joins TRBV19 and TRBJ2-1; possible D gene TRBD1, 5 bases. This CDR3 has 13 residues. Germline values: CDR1 LNHDA, CDR2 SQIVND (reference sequence). Trimming cost V 5 bases and J 6 bases, with 11 bases left between them. The CDR3 is CASSARGLNEQFF. CDR3 DNA: TGTGCCAGTAGTGCAAGGGGTCTCAATGAGCAGTTCTTC.

The gene calls are TRBV5-1 and TRBJ2-3; 9 positions match TRBD1. Per germline, CDR1 SGHRS and CDR2 YFSETQ. J was trimmed by 8 bases and V by 1 base; bases with no gene match: 14. The CDR3 covers 17 residues. DNA of the CDR3: TGCGCCAGCAGCTTGACACAGGGGGCCGGCCCGCGTGGTACGCAGTATTTT. Its translation: CASSLTQGAGPRGTQYF.

V gene TRBV9 combines with J gene TRBJ2-1, with TRBD2 matching over 13 bases. V was clipped by 3 bases and J by 9 bases; unmatched bases: 9. CDR1 is SGDLS, CDR2 YYNGEE, per germline. The CDR3 loop spans 16 amino acids. The CDR3 spells CASSATLAGGRGEQFF. The CDR3 bases are TGTGCCAGCAGCGCCACACTAGCGGGGGGGCGTGGTGAGCAGTTCTTC.

The chain joins TRBV5-5 to TRBJ2-7; D ambiguous. The germline V gene has CDR1 SGHKS and CDR2 YYEKEE (reference sequence). CDR3 length: 18 amino acids. Between the trimmed V and J ends, which lost 0 bases and 9 bases, there was a span of 28 bases. Written as DNA, the CDR3 is TGTGCCAGCAGCTTGGTCATATTCCAACAGTGGACGTCCTTAGGGCAGTACTTC. Translation: CASSLVIFQQWTSLGQYF.

This rearrangement joins TRBV25-1 to TRBJ1-2, with a tentative D call TRBD1 (5 bases). V lost 0 bases and J 6 bases, leaving 17 bases between the germline ends. The germline CDR1 and CDR2 sequences are MGHDK and SYGVNS. There are 16 residues in the CDR3. The CDR3: CASSEYTLTRGDGYTF. The DNA for the CDR3 is TGTGCCAGCAGTGAATATACCCTGACCCGGGGGGATGGCTACACCTTC.